These 32 T cell receptor beta chains originate from one sample sequenced in a study of T cell clonality in common variable immunodeficiency (dated by TCRdb to between 2014 and 2016). Broader findings and caveats from the paper: Reportedly, TCRbeta sequences from CVID had fewer deletions and N-nucleotide insertions, and highly modified clones with 13 or more V deletions were absent from CVID.

The library was made by the immunoSEQ multiplex PCR assay. TCRdb mirrors the immuneACCESS table, restricted to in-frame sequences. Some clones are absent from its copies; in checked studies, under half trace to an unresolved V gene, and the reason for the others is unknown. This sample's table has entries for approximately 8,800 clones. The top ten hold approximately 3.7% of the sample. These receptors' targets are unknown. Sequenced sample: peripheral blood mononuclear cells. These receptors were taken from a human donor with common variable immunodeficiency.

Worth noting for this clone: The sequence runs out 3 residues before the end of the CDR3; the remainder is reconstructed from the germline J gene. This chain uses TRBV19 with TRBJ2-3; TRBD1 might be the D (6 bases). The CDR3 runs to 17 residues. V shed 3 bases and J shed 2 bases, with 18 bases lying between them. The germline V gene encodes CDR1 LNHDA and CDR2 SQIVND (reference sequence). The CDR3 loop is CASSMGRGRRSTDTQYF. CDR3 DNA, as far as it was read: TGTGCCAGTAGTATGGGAAGGGGGAGAAGGTCCACAGATACG.

Frequency places this clone as medium-sized. Read data end 3 residues before the CDR3 end; the end is taken from the germline J gene. This chain connects TRBV30 to TRBJ2-6; D unresolved. The CDR3 totals 13 residues. With 4 bases removed from V and 0 bases from J, the gap between germline ends came to 4 bases. CDR1 is GTSNPN, CDR2 SVGIG, per germline (reference sequence). The sequenced part of the CDR3 DNA is TGTGCCTGGAAGGTCTCTGGGGCCAACGTC. As protein: CAWKVSGANV. The entire CDR3 protein reads CAWKVSGANVLTF.

A note on this clone: The DNA ends 3 residues before the CDR3 does, and the rest of the CDR3 is filled in from the germline J gene. The chain joins TRBV18 to TRBJ2-5, with TRBD1 matching 7 bases. V trimming: 0 bases; J trimming: 4 bases; junction bases outside the gene matches: 2. The germline V gene has CDR1 KGHSH and CDR2 LQKENI. The CDR3 runs 14 residues. The sequenced part of the CDR3 DNA is TGTGCCAGCTCACCACCGAGGACAGGAGAGACC. Amino acids: CASSPPRTGET. In full, the CDR3 reads CASSPPRTGETQYF.

A note on this clone: The CDR3 end is not reached by the read, which stops 3 residues before it; the germline J gene fills it in. The chain carries TRBV19 and TRBJ2-2; D assignment may be TRBD1 or TRBD2 (10 bases each). The ends were cut back, 2 bases at V and 6 bases at J, with 25 bases in the middle. From germline, CDR1 is LNHDA and CDR2 SQIVND (reference sequence). This CDR3 has 19 amino acids. CDR3 DNA, as far as it was read: TGTGCCAGTAGTATATGGGACAGGGGCCCCGGGACTAGCGCCGGGGAG. Translating it yields CASSIWDRGPGTSAGE. The full-length CDR3 reads as CASSIWDRGPGTSAGELFF.

About this clone itself: The CDR3 end is not reached by the read, which stops 3 residues before it; the germline J gene fills it in. This chain links TRBV19 with TRBJ1-2; maybe TRBD1 (6 bases). V was shortened by 5 bases and J by 3 bases, with 31 bases between the two germline ends. CDR3 length: 20 residues. Germline V gives CDR1 LNHDA, CDR2 SQIVND (reference sequence). The sequenced CDR3 bases are TGTGCCAGTAGTTTTAATAGAAATGTATTTGGGACAAAGCGATACTATGGC. Translation gives CASSFNRNVFGTKRYYG. The full CDR3 protein is CASSFNRNVFGTKRYYGYTF.

Worth noting for this clone: The read falls 3 residues short of the CDR3 end, and the missing part is taken from the germline J gene. The rearrangement uses TRBV7-9 and TRBJ2-5, with no clear D. The CDR3 spans 14 residues. The germline V gene encodes CDR1 SEHNR and CDR2 FQNEAQ (reference sequence). V lost 0 bases and J lost 2, with 7 bases in between. CDR3 sequence: CASSLAAEQETQYF. CDR3 DNA, as far as it was read: TGTGCCAGCAGCTTAGCTGCAGAGCAAGAGACC.

This clone is labeled medium-sized based on frequency. The sequenced fragment ends 3 residues before the CDR3 boundary, so the rest is inferred from the germline J gene. The rearrangement uses TRBV19 and TRBJ2-1; 10 bases fit TRBD1. The J segment lost 8 bases and the V segment lost 5 bases, leaving 6 bases of the junction unmatched. This CDR3 has 14 amino acids. Germline V lookup: CDR1 LNHDA, CDR2 SQIVND (reference sequence). This chain's CDR3 is CASSQRQGADEQFF. The CDR3 bases that were read are TGTGCCAGTAGTCAACGACAGGGGGCTGATGAG. Based on the CDR3 plus reference TRBV19 and TRBJ2-1, the full variable domain is DGGITQSPKYLFRKEGQNVTLSCEQNLNHDAMYWYRQDPGQGLRLIYYSQIVNDFQKGDIAEGYSVSREKKESFPLTVTSAQKNPTAFYLCASSQRQGADEQFFGPGTRLTVL.

This clone is deemed medium-sized (0.01 to 0.1%) by its frequency. The read ends 3 residues early relative to the CDR3; the germline J gene fills the gap. This chain connects TRBV20-1 to TRBJ2-2; TRBD2 aligns across 12 bases. This CDR3 region has 16 residues. The V segment lost 6 bases and the J segment 4 bases; nucleotides outside the gene matches: 9. The germline V gene has CDR1 DFQATT and CDR2 SNEGSKA (reference sequence). CDR3 DNA (partial): TGCAGTGCCCGTAAACTAGCGGGGGGTCTCACCGGGGAG. This gives the protein CSARKLAGGLTGE. The entire CDR3 protein reads CSARKLAGGLTGELFF.

Regarding this clone: The CDR3 extends 3 residues past the end of the read, so its final part is completed from the germline J gene. The J gene is TRBJ2-4, the V gene TRBV2, with D perhaps matching TRBD2 (6 bases). In germline, CDR1 is SNHLY, CDR2 FYNNEI. The CDR3 extends over 14 amino acids. Trimming stripped 4 bases from V and 2 bases from J, with 9 bases between. CDR3 sequence: CASSGGVTKNIQYF. The covered CDR3 bases are TGTGCCAGCAGTGGCGGGGTTACCAAAAACATT.

Points on this clone: The read gets to within 3 residues of the CDR3 end, and the germline J gene fills in the rest. The V and J genes are TRBV7-2 and TRBJ1-2; D gene ambiguous. V lost 1 base, J lost 3 bases, and 9 bases lay in between. The CDR3 extends over 14 amino acids. Germline V gives CDR1 SGHTA, CDR2 FQGNSA. CDR3 DNA (partial): TGTGCCAGCAGCTTAGGGCTCGGGGACTATGGC. Translation: CASSLGLGDYG. Given in full, the CDR3 is CASSLGLGDYGYTF.

This clone is called medium-sized based on its frequency. The read terminates 3 residues before the CDR3 end, so the remaining end is supplied by the germline J gene. The chain combines TRBV30 with TRBJ1-1, with 8 nucleotides matching TRBD1. This CDR3 contains 14 residues. The V segment lost 3 bases and the J segment 1 base; nucleotides outside the gene matches: 4. Germline CDR1 GTSNPN, CDR2 SVGIG (reference sequence). The DNA read from the CDR3 is TGTGCCTGGAGGGCCGACAGGGGGAACACTGAA. The encoded protein is CAWRADRGNTE. The entire CDR3 sequence reads CAWRADRGNTEAFF.

A word on this clone: The DNA ends 3 residues before the CDR3 does, and the rest of the CDR3 is filled in from the germline J gene. The chain combines TRBV19 with TRBJ2-5; 9 positions agree with TRBD1. CDR3 length: 15 residues. Germline-derived CDR1 and CDR2 are LNHDA and SQIVND (reference sequence). Trimming took 4 bases from V and 3 from J; bases not matched to a gene: 6. The CDR3 here is CASSTRWTGEETQYF. The CDR3 DNA, read in part, is TGTGCCAGTAGTACCAGGTGGACAGGGGAAGAGACC.

Measured by frequency, this clone is medium-sized (0.01 to 0.1%). Partial CDR3 DNA: TGTGCCAGCAGCGTAGGGGCAGGAGAGTTCTACGAG. This encodes CASSVGAGEFYE. In full, the CDR3 reads CASSVGAGEFYEQYF. This chain connects TRBV9 to TRBJ2-7; no clear D. The read gets to within 3 residues of the CDR3 end, and the germline J gene fills in the rest. Germline V gene sequence: CDR1 SGDLS, CDR2 YYNGEE. The CDR3 consists of 15 residues. V was trimmed by 0 bases and J by 3 bases, leaving 13 bases between them.

With respect to this clone: The read ends 3 residues before the CDR3 terminus; that terminus is restored from the germline J gene. The chain is built from TRBV2 and TRBJ2-5, with 8 bases that match TRBD2. The V gene end was trimmed by 4 bases and the J gene end by 5 bases; junction bases not matched to a gene: 15. This CDR3 comprises 17 residues. Per germline, CDR1 SNHLY and CDR2 FYNNEI. CDR3 DNA (partial): TGTGCCAGCAGTGGGTCCACTAGCGGTCTTTTTCGTGAGACC. Encoded protein: CASSGSTSGLFRET. The whole CDR3 protein is CASSGSTSGLFRETQYF.

About this clone: The DNA ends 3 residues before the CDR3 does, and the rest of the CDR3 is filled in from the germline J gene. The genes are TRBV6-2 or TRBV6-3 and TRBJ1-6; possibly TRBD1 for D (6 bases). Trimming took off 6 bases at V and 1 base at J, with 7 bases between the two ends. From germline, CDR1 is MNHEY and CDR2 SVGEGT. This CDR3 spans 14 amino acids. The covered CDR3 bases are TGTGCCAGCAGCAGGGGTTCCTATAATTCACCC. It specifies CASSRGSYNSP. The entire CDR3 protein reads CASSRGSYNSPLHF.

A note on this clone: The read halts 3 residues ahead of the CDR3 end, with the missing end drawn from the germline J gene. This chain links TRBV7-2 with TRBJ2-3, with 8 bases lining up with TRBD1. The CDR3 runs to 14 residues. V was pared by 1 base and J by 6 bases, with 3 bases of the junction left unmatched. Per the germline V gene, CDR1 is SGHTA and CDR2 is FQGNSA. CDR3 amino acids: CASSLGQGWDTQYF. CDR3 DNA, as far as it was read: TGTGCCAGCAGCTTAGGACAGGGGTGGGATACG.

Concerning this clone: The read finishes 3 residues shy of the CDR3 end, and the germline J gene is used to complete it. The rearrangement links TRBV20-1 to TRBJ2-5, with D possibly being TRBD2 (6 bases). This CDR3 contains 13 residues. Trimming removed 4 bases from V and 2 bases from J, with 11 bases in between. Germline-derived CDR1 and CDR2 are DFQATT and SNEGSKA (reference sequence). Partial CDR3 DNA: TGCAGTGCTATCCTCGGGACTCAAGAGACC. Translating it yields CSAILGTQET. The complete CDR3 protein is CSAILGTQETQYF.

Note on this clone: The read terminates 3 residues ahead of where the CDR3 ends, so the germline J gene completes it. The V call is TRBV13, the J call TRBJ2-7; D may be TRBD2 (5 bases). The CDR3 length is 14 residues. The V end was cut by 2 bases, the J end by 1 base, with 9 bases between. Germline CDR1 reads PRHDT; CDR2 reads FYEKMQ (reference sequence). The covered CDR3 bases are TGTGCCAGCAGCTTACGGGGTTTGTCCTACGAG. Its translation is CASSLRGLSYE. The full CDR3 sequence reads CASSLRGLSYEQYF.

About this clone: The CDR3 goes on 3 residues after the read ends, and that part is filled in from the germline J gene. This rearrangement joins TRBV7-2 to TRBJ2-5, with TRBD2 matching 9 bases. The CDR3 is 15 residues long. The V segment lost 2 bases and the J segment 5 bases; nucleotides outside the gene matches: 6. Germline V gene data show CDR1 as SGHTA and CDR2 as FQGNSA. The CDR3 sequence is CASSLSGGGAETQYF. The CDR3 DNA, read in part, is TGTGCCAGCAGCTTAAGTGGCGGGGGGGCGGAGACC.

Of note for this clone: The read ends 3 residues before the CDR3 terminus; that terminus is restored from the germline J gene. The chain combines TRBV19 with TRBJ2-1, with 9 bases lining up with TRBD2. The length of the CDR3 is 18 residues. Germline-derived CDR1 and CDR2 are LNHDA and SQIVND (reference sequence). Trimming removed 4 bases from V and 4 bases from J; junction bases left unmatched: 14. Partial CDR3 DNA: TGTGCCAGTAGTACCCTATACGGACTAGCGCTCAATTACAATGAG. Its protein is CASSTLYGLALNYNE. The full CDR3 protein reads CASSTLYGLALNYNEQFF.

A word on this clone: The read falls 3 residues short of the CDR3 end, and the missing part is taken from the germline J gene. The V and J genes are TRBV19 and TRBJ1-5; 7 bases are a match to TRBD1. From germline, CDR1 is LNHDA and CDR2 SQIVND (reference sequence). V trimming: 7 bases; J trimming: 6 bases; junction bases outside the gene matches: 12. The CDR3 is 15 residues long. Partial CDR3 DNA: TGTGCCAGTAACCCTTACAGGGGAGGGAGTCAGCCC. Its protein is CASNPYRGGSQP. The full CDR3 is CASNPYRGGSQPQHF.

On this clone itself: The CDR3 end lies 3 residues beyond the end of the read and is filled in from the germline J gene. This chain uses TRBV5-6 with TRBJ2-1, with TRBD2 as a possible D gene (6 bases). V lost 9 bases and J lost 9, with 13 bases in between. CDR1 is SGHDT, CDR2 YYEEEE, per germline. The CDR3 is made up of 11 amino acids. The sequenced CDR3 bases are TGTGCCACCCAAAGGGGAGGTGAG. This sequence encodes CATQRGGE. From start to end, the CDR3 is CATQRGGEQFF.

This clone is identified as medium-sized from frequency. The read ends 3 residues shy of where the CDR3 ends; the end is completed using the germline J gene. The gene calls are TRBV5-1 and TRBJ2-5; 9 bases are a match to TRBD1. The CDR3 is made up of 17 amino acids. Trimming took 1 base from V and 5 from J; bases not matched to a gene: 12. The germline V gene encodes CDR1 SGHRS and CDR2 YFSETQ. The CDR3 sequence: CASSLTPAYTGGETQYF. The covered CDR3 bases are TGCGCCAGCAGCTTGACCCCCGCCTATACAGGGGGCGAGACC. The full variable domain, its missing parts supplied by reference TRBV5-1 and TRBJ2-5, is KAGVTQTPRYLIKTRGQQVTLSCSPISGHRSVSWYQQTPGQGLQFLFEYFSETQRNKGNFPGRFSGRQFSNSRSEMNVSTLELGDSALYLCASSLTPAYTGGETQYFGPGTRLLVL.

Comment on this clone: The read gets to within 3 residues of the CDR3 end, and the germline J gene fills in the rest. The chain uses TRBV20-1 and TRBJ2-1; D is perhaps TRBD2 (6 bases). V was shortened by 4 bases and J by 4 bases, with 17 bases between the two germline ends. Germline CDR1 DFQATT, CDR2 SNEGSKA (reference sequence). The CDR3 contains 15 residues. CDR3 protein: CSATQAGPKYNEQFF. The sequenced CDR3 bases are TGCAGTGCTACACAAGCGGGTCCGAAGTACAATGAG.

Frequency places this clone as medium-sized. Sequencing ends 3 residues short of the CDR3 end; the germline J gene provides the rest. The chain carries TRBV12-3 or TRBV12-4 and TRBJ2-1; TRBD2 aligns across 10 bases. With V trimmed by 3 bases and J by 6 bases, 8 bases remained unmatched. This CDR3 has 16 residues. The CDR3 DNA, read in part, is TGTGCCAGCAGTTTGGGAGTAGCGGGAGGCCGCAATGAG. Its protein product is CASSLGVAGGRNE. The entire CDR3 sequence reads CASSLGVAGGRNEQFF.

Concerning this clone itself: The read is 3 residues too short to cover the CDR3 end, so that end is filled in from the germline J gene. This chain links TRBV30 with TRBJ2-5; D is perhaps TRBD1 (6 bases). V was shortened by 5 bases and J by 1 base, with 14 bases between the two germline ends. CDR3 length: 14 amino acids. Germline lookup yields CDR1 GTSNPN and CDR2 SVGIG (reference sequence). Partial CDR3 DNA: TGTGCCTGGGGAAGGGGGACGGGCCAAGAGACC. It specifies CAWGRGTGQET. The whole CDR3 protein is CAWGRGTGQETQYF.

On this clone itself: The read halts 3 residues ahead of the CDR3 end, with the missing end drawn from the germline J gene. The chain recombines TRBV30 with TRBJ2-5, with 9 positions matching TRBD1. This CDR3 is built from 14 residues. V lost 7 bases to trimming and J lost 5 bases; unmatched junction nucleotides: 11. Germline V gene data show CDR1 as GTSNPN and CDR2 as SVGIG (reference sequence). CDR3 bases read: TGTGCCTTCGGAATACAGGGGGCTGTGGAGACC. Encoded protein: CAFGIQGAVET. The whole CDR3 reads CAFGIQGAVETQYF.

As for this clone: The CDR3 is cut off 3 residues early in the read; its end comes from the germline J gene. V and J are TRBV5-1 and TRBJ2-6; D not certain. Germline V gives CDR1 SGHRS, CDR2 YFSETQ. CDR3 length equals 18 residues. The V end lost 1 base, the J end lost 2 bases, and 16 bases lay between the germline ends. The sequenced CDR3 bases are TGCGCCAGCAGCTTGTACGGATTAGGCAGCGCTGGGGCCAACGTC. Residues: CASSLYGLGSAGANV. In full, the CDR3 is CASSLYGLGSAGANVLTF.

As to this clone: The CDR3 end lies 3 residues beyond the end of the read and is filled in from the germline J gene. V gene TRBV7-9 combines with J gene TRBJ1-1, with D uncertain. V was clipped by 1 base and J by 5 bases, with 11 bases between them. The CDR3 extends over 14 amino acids. The V gene's germline CDR1 is SEHNR and CDR2 FQNEAQ (reference sequence). Partial CDR3 DNA: TGTGCCAGCAGCTTAGAGGTTTCGAGGACTGAA. The encoded protein is CASSLEVSRTE. The whole CDR3 region reads CASSLEVSRTEAFF.

Concerning this clone itself: Read data end 3 residues before the CDR3 end; the end is taken from the germline J gene. The chain uses TRBV7-2 and TRBJ1-2; TRBD1 aligns across 7 bases. This CDR3 is built from 14 residues. Trimming cost V 8 bases and J 5 bases; bases outside gene matches: 11. The V gene's germline CDR1 is SGHTA and CDR2 FQGNSA. The CDR3 sequence is CASSQQGFGYGYTF. The CDR3 DNA, read in part, is TGTGCCAGCTCTCAACAGGGGTTTGGATATGGC.

CDR3 DNA (partial): TGTGCCAGTAGTATACCTGGCAGGGCGTACGAG. It yields the protein CASSIPGRAYE. The full CDR3 is CASSIPGRAYEQYF. This sequence joins TRBV19 and TRBJ2-7; a possible D gene is TRBD1 (5 bases). Read coverage stops 3 residues before the CDR3 terminus; the germline J gene supplies the remainder. Trimming left V 2 bases short and J 4 bases short, with 12 bases between. The CDR3 extends over 14 amino acids. Germline V gene data show CDR1 as LNHDA and CDR2 as SQIVND (reference sequence). The variable domain in full, with the rest retrieved from reference TRBV19 and TRBJ2-7, is DGGITQSPKYLFRKEGQNVTLSCEQNLNHDAMYWYRQDPGQGLRLIYYSQIVNDFQKGDIAEGYSVSREKKESFPLTVTSAQKNPTAFYLCASSIPGRAYEQYFGPGTRLTVT.

A note on this clone: Read data end 3 residues before the CDR3 end; the end is taken from the germline J gene. The chain carries TRBV5-1 and TRBJ2-2; D may be TRBD1 (5 bases). The V and J ends lost 7 bases and 0 bases respectively, with 13 bases between them. CDR1 SGHRS and CDR2 YFSETQ come from the germline V gene. The CDR3 length is 15 residues. Partial CDR3 DNA: TGCGCCAGCTTTTTGGACACCGCGAACACCGGGGAG. Translation: CASFLDTANTGE. The complete CDR3 protein is CASFLDTANTGELFF. Together with reference TRBV5-1 and TRBJ2-2, the CDR3 gives the full variable domain: KAGVTQTPRYLIKTRGQQVTLSCSPISGHRSVSWYQQTPGQGLQFLFEYFSETQRNKGNFPGRFSGRQFSNSRSEMNVSTLELGDSALYLCASFLDTANTGELFFGEGSRLTVL.